The 9 T cell receptor beta chains given below trace back to one sample, sequenced in a study of T-cell reconstitution after alpha-beta-depleted transplantation in children. Preparation of the TCRbeta library involved a method that used unique molecular identifiers. TCRdb re-called the PCR reads through MiXCR, storing one row per CDR3 protein. The sample lists about 7,700 distinct CDR3 sequences, about an eighth occurring once. The material sequenced was PBMCs, mostly from graft donor cells, taken 60 days after TCRalphabeta/CD19-depleted stem cell transplant. The receptors originated from a patient under 10 years old who had a stem cell transplant for inherited bone marrow failure, so the T cells may come from the graft donor.

This clonotype was seen many times. The J gene is TRBJ1-1, the V gene TRBV7-9; D unclear. Per germline, CDR1 SEHNR and CDR2 FQNEAQ (reference sequence). CDR3 size: 14 residues. V shed 2 bases and J shed 1 base, with 8 bases lying between them. DNA of the CDR3: TGTGCCAGCAGCTTATTACAGAGGAACACTGAAGCTTTCTTT. It codes for CASSLLQRNTEAFF.

This clonotype was found many times. This chain connects TRBV20-1 to TRBJ2-7, with D perhaps matching TRBD2 (5 bases). CDR3 length: 15 amino acids. Germline V gives CDR1 DFQATT, CDR2 SNEGSKA (reference sequence). The DNA for the CDR3 is TGCAGGCGCGATAAAGCACATGACGGGACCTACGAGCAGTACTTC. It codes for CRRDKAHDGTYEQYF.

This clonotype was picked up many times. This chain joins TRBV4-3 and TRBJ2-5, with a tentative D call TRBD2 (5 bases). The V gene's germline CDR1 is LGHNA and CDR2 YSLEER. The CDR3 consists of 14 residues. V was clipped by 1 base and J by 5 bases, with 11 bases between them. The CDR3 nucleotides are TGCGCCAGCAGCCAAGTCGGGAAAAGGGAGACCCAGTACTTC. Its protein product is CASSQVGKRETQYF.

This clonotype appeared many times. The CDR3 DNA is TGTGCCAGCAGTCTTTACAGCTCTGGAAACACCATATATTTT. Amino acids: CASSLYSSGNTIYF. The chain carries TRBV12-3 or TRBV12-4 and TRBJ1-3; D is ambiguous. With 5 bases removed from V and 0 bases from J, the gap between germline ends came to 8 bases. The CDR3 length is 14 residues.

This clonotype was found many times. The chain couples TRBV20-1 to TRBJ2-3, with D possibly called TRBD1 or TRBD2 (7 bases each). Germline V gives CDR1 DFQATT, CDR2 SNEGSKA (reference sequence). There are 14 residues in the CDR3. The CDR3 DNA reads as TGCAGCAATCTAAAGGGGGCGGGAGTGGATACGCAGTATTTT. This translates into CSNLKGAGVDTQYF.

This clonotype was detected ten times or more. The chain is built from TRBV4-3 and TRBJ2-5, with 11 bases that match TRBD2. V gave up 3 bases and J gave up 0 bases; unmatched junction bases: 6. In germline, CDR1 is LGHNA, CDR2 YSLEER. The CDR3 runs to 17 residues. CDR3 coding DNA: TGCGCCAGCAGCCAGGACGTAGCGGGAGGGTACCAAGAGACCCAGTACTTC. This encodes CASSQDVAGGYQETQYF.

This clonotype was seen ten or more times. The chain has TRBV20-1 and TRBJ2-1, with D possibly being TRBD2 (5 bases). Trimming left V 3 bases short and J 4 bases short, with 13 bases between. The CDR3 sequence is 14 residues long. Germline lookup yields CDR1 DFQATT and CDR2 SNEGSKA (reference sequence). CDR3 sequence reads: CSASARRQYNEQFF. CDR3 coding DNA: TGCAGTGCTAGTGCGAGGAGGCAGTACAATGAGCAGTTCTTC.

In its sample, this clonotype was seen many times. V gene TRBV5-1 combines with J gene TRBJ2-5; TRBD2 matches 9 bases. Trimming took 4 bases from V and 4 from J; bases not matched to a gene: 2. Germline-derived CDR1 and CDR2 are SGHRS and YFSETQ. This CDR3 is 13 amino acids long. The CDR3 sequence: CASSPGLAETQYF. The DNA for the CDR3 is TGCGCCAGCAGCCCGGGACTAGCAGAGACCCAGTACTTC. The full variable domain, in which reference TRBV5-1 and TRBJ2-5 provide the parts outside the CDR3, is KAGVTQTPRYLIKTRGQQVTLSCSPISGHRSVSWYQQTPGQGLQFLFEYFSETQRNKGNFPGRFSGRQFSNSRSEMNVSTLELGDSALYLCASSPGLAETQYFGPGTRLLVL.

The table lists this clonotype with many counts. The chain recombines TRBV29-1 with TRBJ1-4, with 7 nucleotides matching TRBD1. Per the germline V gene, CDR1 is SQVTM and CDR2 is ANQGSEA. The CDR3 is made up of 16 amino acids. V trimming: 6 bases; J trimming: 7 bases; junction bases outside the gene matches: 17. CDR3 DNA sequence: TGCAGCGTCCACGAGAGGGTAGACAGGGAGGGTGAAAAACTGTTTTTT. Protein: CSVHERVDREGEKLFF.